These T cell receptor beta chains were read from a single sample in a study of blood T cell repertoires in COVID-19. The method was immunoSEQ multiplex PCR; TCRdb's version includes in-frame clones alone and lacks a portion of them. The top ten hold around 2.3% of the sample, which has roughly 230,000 clones, around 91% seen once. The source material was peripheral blood. Receptors were obtained from a woman aged 60-70 years with COVID-19, enrolled during active disease. CDR3s include the opening cysteine and the closing phenylalanine or tryptophan.

v_gene	j_gene	CDR3aa
TRBV7-9	TRBJ1-2	CASSHSQGGALGYTF
TRBV19	TRBJ1-1	CATLEDSYTEAFF
TRBV7-9	TRBJ1-5	CASSLGAQPQHF
TRBV6-5	TRBJ2-7	CASRGSAGGYEQYF
TRBV7-2	TRBJ2-5	CASTGAGGRTQYF
TRBV6-6	TRBJ2-1	CASRDRGGHNEQFF
TRBV4-3	TRBJ2-7	CASSSRGGGSSYEQYF
TRBV7-3	TRBJ2-5	CASSLNPGWKETQYF
TRBV16	TRBJ1-5	CASSQGGQPQHF
TRBV4-1	TRBJ1-2	CASSQPRDRKIHYGYTF
TRBV5-1	TRBJ1-6	CASSWGQGTNSPLHF
TRBV12-3/TRBV12-4	TRBJ2-5	CASSFRGGRAQYF
TRBV19	TRBJ2-7	CAVCRQDGIYEQYF
TRBV5-8	TRBJ2-1	CASSLNRGYNEQFF
TRBV11-3	TRBJ2-2	CASSPRAGGFSGELFF
TRBV9	TRBJ2-3	CASSLSSGKTQYF
TRBV6-5	TRBJ1-2	CASRKSSGPFYGYTF
TRBV6-2/TRBV6-3	TRBJ1-5	CASSKDSHSNQPQHF
TRBV11-2	TRBJ1-1	CASSPGQGTAEAFF
TRBV12-3/TRBV12-4	TRBJ2-1	CASSSYNEQFF
TRBV2	TRBJ2-5	CASEPGHTQETQYF
TRBV3-1/TRBV3-2	TRBJ2-1	CASRQTSGGADEQFF
TRBV11-2	TRBJ2-3	CASSRDRGTDTQYF
TRBV4-2	TRBJ2-6	CASSQRGSGANVLTF
TRBV14	TRBJ1-2	CASSGMTGKLLHNYGYTF
TRBV18	TRBJ1-3	CASSPRTWDSRAGNTIYF
TRBV4-1	TRBJ2-1	CASSQGTGFNEQFF
TRBV3-1/TRBV3-2	TRBJ1-5	CASSLSRGLNQPQHF
TRBV11-2	TRBJ1-6	CASTPAGFNSPLHF
TRBV18	TRBJ1-1	CASSPTDSETEAFF
TRBV5-8	TRBJ1-2	CASSLDGLTNYGYTF
TRBV5-6	TRBJ1-6	CASSSFGLLNSPLHF
TRBV7-9	TRBJ2-1	CASSSRGSYNEQFF
TRBV19	TRBJ1-4	CASSRDRGANEKLFF
TRBV15	TRBJ2-1	CATSRDGGGYNEQFF
TRBV7-2	TRBJ1-6	CASSSQGADNSPLHF
TRBV7-3	TRBJ1-3	CASSLMGGSGNTIYF
TRBV6-5	TRBJ1-2	CASSYERGVGYGYTF
TRBV19	TRBJ2-5	CASSMTSGGEYQETQYF
TRBV6-5	TRBJ1-1	CASSGQDTEAFF
TRBV9	TRBJ2-1	CASSVDPYNERFF
TRBV18	TRBJ1-1	CASSRARQENTEAFF
TRBV19	TRBJ1-1	CASSIFTDREAFF
TRBV6-1	TRBJ1-1	CASSERTGTTEAFF
TRBV12-3/TRBV12-4	TRBJ2-7	CASSLRAREQYF
TRBV3-1/TRBV3-2	TRBJ2-2	CASSQVKLAGYTGELFF
TRBV30	TRBJ2-1	CAWSVLLAGPLNEQFF
TRBV7-9	TRBJ2-3	CASSLLSRGGRGTDTQYF
TRBV19	TRBJ1-1	CASRDRRTEAFF
TRBV7-9	TRBJ2-5	CASSLGRGVEQETQYF
TRBV5-4	TRBJ2-5	CASSVEPGQETQYF
TRBV19	TRBJ2-7	CASSTFRGDYEQYF
TRBV7-2	TRBJ1-1	CASSQQRNTEAFF